Listed here is a single T cell receptor beta chain. The antigen remains unidentified. The CDR3 extends over 14 amino acids. CDR1 and CDR2 (germline): SGHRS, YFSETQ. Deletions cut 4 bases from V and 3 bases from J, with 11 bases between. The PCR was carried out with 60 Vbeta primers and 13 Jbeta primers. The protocol was immunoSEQ multiplex PCR, while the TCRdb copy is restricted to in-frame clones and leaves out a portion. The table lists about 74,000 clones, over 60% of them singletons, with around 10% in the top ten. The data derive from a study of cytomegalovirus exposure and HLA in healthy donors. Study results and caveats: The authors judged a highly shared variant cluster likely a sequencing artifact. According to the study, roughly 180 TCR beta chains were cytomegalovirus-associated. In a later analysis, at a false discovery rate of 0.05, about 16,000 TCR beta sequences matched HLA alleles.

The origin of this receptor is a woman in her 40s in good health and CMV-seropositive. Sequencing was carried out using PBMCs. This chain links TRBV5-1 with TRBJ2-1, with D perhaps TRBD1 (5 bases). The CDR3 bases are TGCGCCAGCAGCCAGGACAACCTCTACAATGAGCAGTTCTTC. As protein: CASSQDNLYNEQFF.